Below are 24 T cell receptor beta chains sequenced from a single sample in a study of breast tumors, draining lymph nodes, adjacent tissues. Breast cancer patients provided tissue from their axillary draining lymph nodes. One entry per CDR3 protein results from TCRdb running MiXCR on the multiplex PCR reads. The profile shows 190,000 or so distinct CDR3 sequences, around a third of them singletons. Sequencing input: axillary lymph node tissue. The receptor source for this set is a female donor with breast cancer. Some clones in this sample may be carry-over from other donors' samples.

This clonotype has a count of ten or more. The chain links TRBV30 to TRBJ2-7; TRBD2 is a possible D gene (5 bases). Germline lookup yields CDR1 GTSNPN and CDR2 SVGIG (reference sequence). This CDR3 contains 14 residues. The V gene lost 3 bases and the J gene lost 3 bases, with 15 bases spanning the gap. In DNA form, the CDR3 reads TGTGCCTGGAGGACCCCGGGAACGGGCTACGAGCAGTACTTC. It encodes CAWRTPGTGYEQYF.

This clonotype was recorded at least ten times. The V gene is TRBV12-3 or TRBV12-4, the J gene TRBJ2-1; 9 bases match TRBD2. The CDR3 consists of 16 residues. Trimming took 3 bases from V and 7 from J; bases not matched to a gene: 10. DNA of the CDR3: TGTGCCAGCAGTTTCGTGTTGGCTAGCGGGGAGAATGAGCAGTTCTTC. Its protein product is CASSFVLASGENEQFF.

Remarks on this clonotype: This may arise from a read error, as a much more abundant clone is one base away. The V and J genes are TRBV18 and TRBJ1-3; D unresolved. The CDR3 sequence is 14 residues long. Germline V lookup: CDR1 KGHSH, CDR2 LQKENI. The CDR3 reads CASTPPPVGNTIYF. For the CDR3, the DNA is TGTGCCAGCACACCACCGCCAGTGGGAAACACCATATATTTT.

J is TRBJ2-5 and V is TRBV7-9; possibly TRBD2 for D (6 bases). Germline assignment: CDR1 SEHNR and CDR2 FQNEAQ (reference sequence). V lost 5 bases, J lost 1 base, and 14 bases lay in between. This CDR3 region has 15 residues. CDR3 nucleotides: TGTGCCAGCAGCCTCCAGGGCGGGATCCAAGAGACCCAGTACTTC. Translated, it gives CASSLQGGIQETQYF.

This clonotype was detected many times. This chain uses TRBV6-1 with TRBJ2-7; 8 positions agree with TRBD1. After removal of 2 bases from V and 2 bases from J, the junction contained 11 bases not matched to a gene. CDR3 length equals 17 residues. Looked up from germline, CDR1 is MNHNS and CDR2 is SASEGT. The CDR3 here is CASSESGLTGVPYEQYF. The CDR3 DNA reads as TGTGCCAGCAGTGAAAGTGGGCTGACAGGGGTCCCCTACGAGCAGTACTTC.

This clonotype was seen ten or more times. The rearrangement links TRBV20-1 to TRBJ1-6, with D possibly matching TRBD1 (5 bases). This CDR3 contains 14 residues. V lost 3 bases to trimming and J lost 9 bases, with 15 bases between them. Germline lookup yields CDR1 DFQATT and CDR2 SNEGSKA (reference sequence). The CDR3 sequence: CSASPSQGGSPLHF. CDR3 nucleotides: TGCAGTGCTAGTCCCAGCCAGGGCGGTTCACCCCTCCACTTT.

The chain carries TRBV7-8 and TRBJ2-2; tentatively, D is TRBD2 (7 bases). This CDR3 is 16 amino acids long. V lost 1 base, J lost 4 bases, and 13 bases lay in between. CDR1 and CDR2 (germline): SGHVS, FQNEAQ. CDR3 bases: TGTGCCAGCAGCTTAGTCCGGGGGGCGACCACCGGGGAGCTGTTTTTT. Translating it yields CASSLVRGATTGELFF. Together with reference TRBV7-8 and TRBJ2-2, the CDR3 gives the full variable domain: GAGVSQSPRYKVAKRGQDVALRCDPISGHVSLFWYQQALGQGPEFLTYFQNEAQLDKSGLPSDRFFAERPEGSVSTLKIQRTQQEDSAVYLCASSLVRGATTGELFFGEGSRLTVL.

There are many counts of this clonotype. The chain uses TRBV7-9 and TRBJ1-6, with D hard to call. Germline V gene sequence: CDR1 SEHNR, CDR2 FQNEAQ (reference sequence). This CDR3 is 15 amino acids long. The V end lost 2 bases, the J end lost 9 bases, and 14 bases lay between the germline ends. The CDR3 is CASSLTGNTGSPLHF. The CDR3 nucleotides read TGTGCCAGCAGCTTAACGGGAAATACGGGTTCACCCCTCCACTTT.

V gene TRBV19 combines with J gene TRBJ1-4, with TRBD1 identical over 7 bases. After removal of 3 bases from V and 4 bases from J, the junction contained 2 bases not matched to a gene. This CDR3 is 14 amino acids long. Germline CDR1 is LNHDA and CDR2 is SQIVND (reference sequence). CDR3 amino acids: CASSMGTVNEKLFF. The CDR3 DNA is TGTGCCAGTAGTATGGGGACAGTTAATGAAAAACTGTTTTTT.

In this sample, this clonotype turned up many times. This rearrangement joins TRBV11-2 to TRBJ2-3, with TRBD2 matching over 7 bases. V was pared by 0 bases and J by 1 base, with 4 bases of the junction left unmatched. Germline values: CDR1 SGHAT, CDR2 FQNNGV. The CDR3 spans 16 residues. The CDR3: CASSLDVAGGTDTQYF. The DNA of the CDR3 is TGTGCCAGCAGCTTAGATGTCGCGGGAGGCACAGATACGCAGTATTTT.

The chain is built from TRBV6-6 and TRBJ2-3; 11 nucleotides align to TRBD1. Germline V gives CDR1 MNHNY, CDR2 SVGAGI (reference sequence). Trimming removed 5 bases from V and 11 bases from J; junction bases left unmatched: 12. This CDR3 has 15 amino acids. CDR3: CASSNLGQGANEQYF. CDR3 in DNA: TGTGCCAGCAGTAACTTAGGACAGGGGGCGAATGAGCAGTATTTT.

This clonotype was counted many times. The chain uses TRBV2 and TRBJ2-7; maybe TRBD1 (5 bases). CDR3 length equals 14 residues. V was clipped by 2 bases and J by 2 bases, with 10 bases between them. Germline CDR1 is SNHLY and CDR2 is FYNNEI. The CDR3 nucleotides are TGTGCCAGCAGTGAAAGGGGTTTCACCTACGAGCAGTACTTC. Amino acids: CASSERGFTYEQYF. Based on the CDR3 plus reference TRBV2 and TRBJ2-7, the full variable domain is EPEVTQTPSHQVTQMGQEVILRCVPISNHLYFYWYRQILGQKVEFLVSFYNNEISEKSEIFDDQFSVERPDGSNFTLKIRSTKLEDSAMYFCASSERGFTYEQYFGPGTRLTVT.

The J gene is TRBJ1-6, the V gene TRBV7-9; no clear D gene. Germline V gene sequence: CDR1 SEHNR, CDR2 FQNEAQ (reference sequence). This CDR3 spans 15 amino acids. V lost 5 bases and J 6 bases, leaving 14 bases between the germline ends. In nucleotides, the CDR3 is TGTGCCAGCAGCGTCGGGAGCGGGCCTAATTCACCCCTCCACTTT. Residues: CASSVGSGPNSPLHF. The entire variable domain, with the rest obtained from reference TRBV7-9 and TRBJ1-6, is as follows: DTGVSQNPRHKITKRGQNVTFRCDPISEHNRLYWYRQTLGQGPEFLTYFQNEAQLEKSRLLSDRFSAERPKGSFSTLEIQRTEQGDSAMYLCASSVGSGPNSPLHFGNGTRLTVT.

Turning to this clonotype: No conserved phenylalanine or tryptophan is present at the end of the CDR3, so a read error is the likely explanation. The limits of the CDR3 on the DNA are not certain, so only TCRdb's listed CDR3 is given. The chain has TRBV7-2 and TRBJ2-1; TRBD2 is taken as the D call from the table, unchecked against the DNA. The germline V gene has CDR1 SGHTA and CDR2 FQGNSA. A total of 16 residues make up the CDR3, ends included. The CDR3 here is CASSLGIAGVGNEQTL.

This clonotype was recorded many times. The gene calls are TRBV6-6 and TRBJ1-5; possibly TRBD1 for D (5 bases). Deletions cut 8 bases from V and 6 bases from J, with 14 bases between. CDR3 length: 13 amino acids. Germline V gives CDR1 MNHNY, CDR2 SVGAGI (reference sequence). The CDR3 protein is CASLGRAGQPQHF. Written as DNA, the CDR3 is TGTGCCAGCCTTGGCAGGGCTGGTCAGCCCCAGCATTTT.

This clonotype was observed many times. The rearrangement links TRBV5-1 to TRBJ2-7, with TRBD2 identical over 8 bases. Germline V gene data show CDR1 as SGHRS and CDR2 as YFSETQ. J lost 0 bases, V lost 0 bases, and 8 bases had no gene match. There are 17 residues in the CDR3. The CDR3 DNA follows: TGCGCCAGCAGCTTGGGGAGTACTAGCGGCCCCTCCTACGAGCAGTACTTC. It translates to CASSLGSTSGPSYEQYF.

This clonotype was recorded a few times. It may be a read error: a sequence one base away is much more abundant. The CDR3 sequence: CASSRAGRDGANQPQHF. The CDR3 bases are TGTGCCAGCAGCCGCGCAGGGAGGGACGGGGCGAATCAGCCCCAGCATTTT. This chain connects TRBV6-1 to TRBJ1-5, with D possibly matching TRBD1 (5 bases). CDR3 length: 17 amino acids. Looked up from germline, CDR1 is MNHNS and CDR2 is SASEGT. With 6 bases removed from V and 4 bases from J, the gap between germline ends came to 22 bases.

This clonotype has ten or more counts. The chain uses TRBV5-1 and TRBJ1-3; D might be TRBD1 (5 bases). This CDR3 has 14 residues. CDR1 and CDR2 (germline): SGHRS, YFSETQ. Trimming pared 5 bases from V and 4 bases from J, leaving 13 bases between. CDR3 sequence (DNA): TGCGCCAGCAGGGGGGGAGTCTCCGGAAACACCATATATTTT. Translating it yields CASRGGVSGNTIYF.

This clonotype was seen a few times. V gene TRBV14 combines with J gene TRBJ1-1; possible D gene TRBD1, 6 bases. Trimming removed 0 bases at V and 6 bases at J, with 11 bases between. The CDR3 contains 14 residues. The germline V gene has CDR1 SGHDN and CDR2 FVKESK. The CDR3 region is CASSQDAAGAEAFF. CDR3 bases: TGTGCCAGCAGCCAAGATGCGGCAGGGGCTGAAGCTTTCTTT. Looking up the rest from reference TRBV14 and TRBJ1-1 gives the full variable domain: EAGVTQFPSHSVIEKGQTVTLRCDPISGHDNLYWYRRVMGKEIKFLLHFVKESKQDESGMPNNRFLAERTGGTYSTLKVQPAELEDSGVYFCASSQDAAGAEAFFGQGTRLTVV.

This rearrangement joins TRBV6-6 to TRBJ1-6; D remains unclear. V was shortened by 7 bases and J by 1 base, with 11 bases between the two germline ends. The germline gives CDR1 MNHNY, CDR2 SVGAGI (reference sequence). The CDR3 sequence is 15 residues long. The DNA for the CDR3 is TGTGCCAGCATCAAAGAAGGTTCCTATAATTCACCCCTCCACTTT. Translation gives CASIKEGSYNSPLHF.

This chain links TRBV12-3 or TRBV12-4 with TRBJ1-2; D remains ambiguous. The CDR3 sequence is 13 residues long. The V gene lost 2 bases and the J gene lost 12 bases, with 16 bases spanning the gap. CDR3 coding DNA: TGTGCCAGCAGTTTACGGGGAGGCTCTGGAAACACCTTC. As protein: CASSLRGGSGNTF.

Turning to this clonotype: The conserved phenylalanine or tryptophan is not found at the CDR3 terminus, so this likely reflects a read error. CDR3 DNA: TGTGCCAGCAGGTCGACAGGGTTCGCTGAAGCTTTCTCT. Residues: CASRSTGFAEAFS. The genes are TRBV10-3 and TRBJ2-2; 7 nucleotides agree with TRBD1. The end of the DNA fits TRBJ1-1 better, so the J call may be wrong. Germline CDR1 ENHRY, CDR2 SYGVKD. This CDR3 spans 13 amino acids.

The chain's CDR3 is CASSHRRQETQYF. In DNA form, the CDR3 reads TGTGCCAGCAGTCACCGGCGACAAGAGACCCAGTACTTC. The chain employs TRBV6-5 and TRBJ2-5; D unclear. Germline V gives CDR1 MNHEY, CDR2 SVGAGI. Deletions cut 5 bases from V and 2 bases from J, with 9 bases between. CDR3 length equals 13 residues.

The V and J genes are TRBV7-3 and TRBJ1-1; no reliable D call. The ends were cut back, 4 bases at V and 4 bases at J, with 10 bases in the middle. The CDR3 covers 13 residues. Germline lookup yields CDR1 SGHTA and CDR2 FQGTGA. The CDR3 DNA sequence: TGTGCCAGCAGCTATCGGTGGGGCACTGAAGCTTTCTTT. Its protein product is CASSYRWGTEAFF.